The next 5 T cell receptor beta chains were all read from a single sample in a study of long-term antiretroviral therapy in people with HIV. Assay version v3.0 of immunoSEQ was used, and it was run at survey level. Repertoires were generated with immunoSEQ multiplex PCR, while TCRdb's copy carries only in-frame clones and drops some. The top ten hold approximately 0.93% of the sample, which has 26,000 or so clones, approximately 84% seen once. Sequenced here: unsorted PBMCs, sampled 2 years after starting antiretroviral therapy. These receptors came from a man aged 50-59 years with HIV.

V gene TRBV5-8 combines with J gene TRBJ1-5, with D hard to call. V lost 5 bases to trimming and J lost 0 bases, with 9 bases between them. The CDR3 is 14 residues long. Per the germline V gene, CDR1 is SGHTS and CDR2 is YDEGEE. The CDR3 sequence is CASRKLFSNQPQHF. CDR3 DNA sequence: TGTGCCAGCAGGAAGCTCTTTAGCAATCAGCCCCAGCATTTT.

The gene calls are TRBV16 and TRBJ1-1; D gene unclear. The germline V gene encodes CDR1 KGHSY and CDR2 FQNENV. The CDR3 spans 11 residues. Trimming cost V 4 bases and J 8 bases, with 8 bases left between them. The CDR3 sequence: CASSPYNEAFF. The CDR3 DNA sequence: TGTGCCAGCAGCCCCTACAACGAAGCTTTCTTT.

This clone was observed once. CDR3 sequence (DNA): TGTGCCAGCAGACAGACCGGGACAGGGTACCAGCCCCAGCATTTT. Its protein product is CASRQTGTGYQPQHF. The gene calls are TRBV28 and TRBJ1-5; 9 positions match TRBD1. Germline V gene data show CDR1 as MDHEN and CDR2 as SYDVKM. With 6 bases clipped from V and 7 bases from J, the junction kept 10 bases outside the gene matches. This CDR3 is built from 15 residues. Looking up the rest from reference TRBV28 and TRBJ1-5 gives the full variable domain: DVKVTQSSRYLVKRTGEKVFLECVQDMDHENMFWYRQDPGLGLRLIYFSYDVKMKEKGDIPEGYSVSREKKERFSLILESASTNQTSMYLCASRQTGTGYQPQHFGDGTRLSIL.

This clone occurred a few times. The CDR3 DNA follows: TGTGCCAGTAGTATATCGGACCCAGGGGGGCGAGAGACCCAGTACTTC. Protein sequence: CASSISDPGGRETQYF. The chain employs TRBV19 and TRBJ2-5; tentatively, D is TRBD1 (7 bases). Trimming pared 2 bases from V and 4 bases from J, leaving 17 bases between. CDR1 LNHDA and CDR2 SQIVND come from the germline V gene (reference sequence). There are 16 residues in the CDR3.

This chain connects TRBV2 to TRBJ2-7; 7 bases line up with TRBD1. Germline V gene lookup returns CDR1 SNHLY and CDR2 FYNNEI. The CDR3 spans 15 residues. V trimming: 6 bases; J trimming: 1 base; junction bases outside the gene matches: 9. CDR3 region: CASSYDRDPSYEQYF. The CDR3 DNA reads TGTGCCAGCAGCTACGACAGGGACCCTTCCTACGAGCAGTACTTC. Together with reference TRBV2 and TRBJ2-7, the CDR3 gives the full variable domain: EPEVTQTPSHQVTQMGQEVILRCVPISNHLYFYWYRQILGQKVEFLVSFYNNEISEKSEIFDDQFSVERPDGSNFTLKIRSTKLEDSAMYFCASSYDRDPSYEQYFGPGTRLTVT.